This T cell receptor beta chain was identified during a study of Graves' ophthalmopathy and Graves' hyperthyroidism. Whole-study findings and limits: A majority of expanded thyroid clonotypes exceeding 0.001 frequency were likewise present in blood.

Amplification targeted the TCR beta CDR3 regions, with RNA transcripts as the source material. HTBI primers were used in a first-round RT-PCR, which preceded a second-round multiplex PCR. TCRdb called the multiplex PCR reads again in MiXCR, with one record for every CDR3 protein. The sample lists 650,000 to 900,000 distinct CDR3 sequences; roughly two fifths were seen once. The sample holds many counts of this clonotype. Antigen unknown. The sequenced material came from peripheral blood. The sequence was collected from an adult man with Graves' ophthalmopathy.

CDR3 coding DNA: TGTGCCAGCGGCATTTGGGGGGCAAATCAGCCCCAGCATTTT. Amino acids: CASGIWGANQPQHF. The genes are TRBV2 and TRBJ1-5; D is possibly TRBD1 (6 bases). The CDR3 is made up of 14 amino acids. The ends were cut back, 8 bases at V and 4 bases at J, with 15 bases in the middle. The germline V gene has CDR1 SNHLY and CDR2 FYNNEI.